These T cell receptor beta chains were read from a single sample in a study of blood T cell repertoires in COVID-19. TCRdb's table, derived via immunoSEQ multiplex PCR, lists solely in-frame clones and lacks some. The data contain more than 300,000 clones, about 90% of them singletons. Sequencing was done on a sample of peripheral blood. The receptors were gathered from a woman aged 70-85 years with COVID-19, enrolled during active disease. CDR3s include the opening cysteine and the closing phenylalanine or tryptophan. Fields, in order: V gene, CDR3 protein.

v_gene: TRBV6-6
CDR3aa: CASTQGREERPLYF

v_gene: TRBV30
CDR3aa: CAWSRPGSRPDTQYF

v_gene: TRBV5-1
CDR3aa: CASSLGDRGSSGNTIYF

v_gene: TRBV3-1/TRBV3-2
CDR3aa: CASSQNKNTEAFF

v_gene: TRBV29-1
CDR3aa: CSVGAPTNYGYTF

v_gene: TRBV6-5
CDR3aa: CASSYGQGGGKLFF

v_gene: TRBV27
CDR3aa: CASSTTGKFEAFF

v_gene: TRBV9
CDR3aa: CASSVEQGGGYGYTF

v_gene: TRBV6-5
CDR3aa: CASSYTGNTGELFF

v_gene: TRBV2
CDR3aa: CASRRGQGQQYGYTF

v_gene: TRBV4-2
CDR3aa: CASSQPQGTGDGSYNSPLHF

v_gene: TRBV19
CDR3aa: CASSSPGQGNTEAFF

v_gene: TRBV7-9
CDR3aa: CASSLGGDSNQPQHF

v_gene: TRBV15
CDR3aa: CATSRDMGDQQYF

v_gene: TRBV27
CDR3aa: CASSSGTGGTNSPLHF

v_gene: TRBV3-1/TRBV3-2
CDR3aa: CASSPQGRATNYGYTF

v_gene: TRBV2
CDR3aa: CASSGGRTEAFF

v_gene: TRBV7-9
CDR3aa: CASSASGTGFTQPQHF

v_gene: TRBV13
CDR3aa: CASSFQGAGDEQFF

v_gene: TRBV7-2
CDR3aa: CASSSFGRGAPGELFF

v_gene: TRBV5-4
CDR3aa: CASSLGTTGNTIYF

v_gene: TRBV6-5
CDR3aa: CASSVGGSSGELFF

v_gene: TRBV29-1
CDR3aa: CSVEDNNNEKLFF

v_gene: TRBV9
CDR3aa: CASSVAGGRSGANVLTF

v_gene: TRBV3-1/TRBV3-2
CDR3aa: CASTAISSYNSPLHF

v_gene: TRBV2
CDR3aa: CASRQGAGANVLTF

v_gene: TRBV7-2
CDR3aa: CASSPSSGRSSYEQYF